Presented here are 32 T cell receptor beta chains from one specimen sequenced in a study of shared clonotypes between healthy human individuals. The data were produced by immunoSEQ multiplex PCR, yet TCRdb's version contains in-frame clones alone and is incomplete. This repertoire shows some 630,000 clones, approximately 96% found once; its top ten account for approximately 0.12%. CD8 cells classed as naive were CD45RO-negative and positively selected for CCR7, excluding terminally differentiated effector memory CD45RA+ cells. Input material: naive CD8+ T cells sorted from blood. The receptors were gathered from a woman aged 25 to 39 in good health.

The rearrangement joins TRBV11-1 to TRBJ2-6; no clear D. The CDR3 length is 12 residues. The V gene's germline CDR1 is SGHAT and CDR2 FQDESV (reference sequence). Between the trimmed V and J ends, which lost 5 bases and 2 bases, there was a span of 1 base. CDR3 sequence (DNA): TGTGCCAGCAGCCCTGGGGCCAACGTCCTGACTTTC. It yields the protein CASSPGANVLTF. The variable domain in full, with the rest retrieved from reference TRBV11-1 and TRBJ2-6, is EAEVAQSPRYKITEKSQAVAFWCDPISGHATLYWYRQILGQGPELLVQFQDESVVDDSQLPKDRFSAERLKGVDSTLKIQPAELGDSAMYLCASSPGANVLTFGAGSRLTVL.

Concerning this clone: Additional DNA sequences in this sample encode the identical CDR3. The V and J genes are TRBV5-4 and TRBJ1-1, with TRBD1 identical over 7 bases. After removal of 7 bases from V and 6 bases from J, the junction contained 3 bases not matched to a gene. CDR1 and CDR2 (germline): SGHNT, YYREEE (reference sequence). The CDR3 contains 11 residues. The CDR3: CASRQGAEAFF. The CDR3 coding sequence is TGTGCCAGCCGCCAGGGGGCTGAAGCTTTCTTT.

The chain carries TRBV30 and TRBJ2-1; D is uncertain. With 4 bases removed from V and 1 base from J, the gap between germline ends came to 11 bases. CDR1 and CDR2 (germline): GTSNPN, SVGIG (reference sequence). The CDR3 covers 14 residues. CDR3: CAWTSTQSYNEQFF. The CDR3 coding sequence is TGTGCCTGGACATCTACGCAGTCCTACAATGAGCAGTTCTTC.

This chain connects TRBV6-1 to TRBJ2-7, with D maybe TRBD2 (5 bases). V dropped 2 bases and J dropped 0 bases, with 8 bases sitting between them. Germline V CDR1 and CDR2: MNHNS, SASEGT. The CDR3 length is 14 residues. The CDR3 nucleotides read TGTGCCAGCAGTGAACGGGGAACCTCCTACGAGCAGTACTTC. It specifies CASSERGTSYEQYF.

The V and J genes are TRBV9 and TRBJ1-2, with D possibly being TRBD1 (6 bases). Germline V gene lookup returns CDR1 SGDLS and CDR2 YYNGEE. The CDR3 is made up of 15 amino acids. The V end was cut by 0 bases, the J end by 8 bases, with 17 bases between. DNA for the CDR3: TGTGCCAGCAGCGTAGATCAGGGGTGGGTTTCGGGCTACACCTTC. Amino acid sequence: CASSVDQGWVSGYTF.

The rearrangement uses TRBV6-5 and TRBJ1-2; D not resolved. Looked up from germline, CDR1 is MNHEY and CDR2 is SVGAGI. Trimming took off 6 bases at V and 8 bases at J, with 19 bases between the two ends. The CDR3 covers 14 residues. The chain's CDR3 is CASRYRSQTIGYTF. The CDR3 bases are TGTGCCAGCAGGTACCGATCGCAAACTATCGGCTACACCTTC.

The rearrangement links TRBV15 to TRBJ2-3; no firm D call. Germline-derived CDR1 and CDR2 are LNHNV and YYDKDF (reference sequence). The CDR3 totals 14 residues. Trimming cost V 5 bases and J 2 bases, with 11 bases left between them. The CDR3 sequence: CATSYDRYTDTQYF. CDR3 coding DNA: TGTGCCACCAGCTACGACCGGTACACAGATACGCAGTATTTT.

The chain employs TRBV25-1 and TRBJ2-7; 7 nucleotides align to TRBD2. The germline CDR1 and CDR2 sequences are MGHDK and SYGVNS. The CDR3 extends over 15 amino acids. Trimming cost V 4 bases and J 3 bases; bases outside gene matches: 9. The CDR3 DNA sequence: TGTGCCAGCAGTGGCAACGTGGGGAGGGTCTACGAGCAGTACTTC. Encoded protein: CASSGNVGRVYEQYF.

This CDR3 is CASRGTDYYEQYF. Here the CDR3 DNA reads TGTGCCAGCAGGGGGACAGACTACTACGAGCAGTACTTC. The chain carries TRBV2 and TRBJ2-7; 7 bases align to TRBD1. With V trimmed by 6 bases and J by 3 bases, 5 bases remained unmatched. Germline V gene sequence: CDR1 SNHLY, CDR2 FYNNEI. The CDR3 spans 13 residues.

DNA of the CDR3: TGTGCCAGCAGATGGGACAGCAATCAGCCCCAGCATTTT. The encoded protein is CASRWDSNQPQHF. The chain couples TRBV27 to TRBJ1-5; possible D gene TRBD1, 5 bases. CDR3 length equals 13 residues. V was shortened by 6 bases and J by 1 base, with 7 bases between the two germline ends. In germline, CDR1 is MNHEY, CDR2 SMNVEV (reference sequence).

V gene TRBV5-6 combines with J gene TRBJ1-1; D remains unclear. Germline loops: CDR1 SGHDT, CDR2 YYEEEE. Trimming cost V 4 bases and J 1 base, with 5 bases left between them. CDR3 length equals 12 residues. CDR3 residues: CASSDQNTEAFF. As DNA, the CDR3 is TGTGCCAGCAGCGACCAGAACACTGAAGCTTTCTTT.

This clone was recorded only once. V and J are TRBV27 and TRBJ2-7; D uncertain. Trimming shortened V by 0 bases and J by 2 bases, and 8 bases separated the two germline ends. The germline V gene encodes CDR1 MNHEY and CDR2 SMNVEV (reference sequence). This CDR3 has 14 residues. CDR3 nucleotide sequence: TGTGCCAGCAGTTTATCTTTCTTGGCCTACGAGCAGTACTTC. Its translation is CASSLSFLAYEQYF.

In this sample, this clone turned up once. The chain recombines TRBV19 with TRBJ1-1; D not resolved. CDR3 length: 17 residues. Trimming pared 4 bases from V and 4 bases from J, leaving 22 bases between. Germline V gene lookup returns CDR1 LNHDA and CDR2 SQIVND (reference sequence). CDR3 nucleotide sequence: TGTGCCAGTAGTACCTACCCCTCGCTAAATCCGGTCACTGAAGCTTTCTTT. Amino acid sequence: CASSTYPSLNPVTEAFF.

This rearrangement joins TRBV28 to TRBJ2-1; no definite D call. This CDR3 has 14 amino acids. Germline assignment: CDR1 MDHEN and CDR2 SYDVKM. The V gene lost 5 bases and the J gene lost 8 bases, with 16 bases spanning the gap. Here the CDR3 DNA reads TGTGCCAGCAGTCCGGCCGTCCCCACCCATGAGCAGTTCTTC. Protein sequence: CASSPAVPTHEQFF.

The chain combines TRBV27 with TRBJ2-3, with TRBD1 matching 11 bases. Germline V gives CDR1 MNHEY, CDR2 SMNVEV (reference sequence). Trimming took 5 bases from V and 6 from J; bases not matched to a gene: 7. The CDR3 has 15 amino acids. The CDR3 loop reads CASSIGTGGRDTQYF. The CDR3 DNA reads TGTGCCAGCAGTATCGGGACAGGGGGGAGGGATACGCAGTATTTT.

In its sample, this clone was seen once. The chain's CDR3 is CASSTQYNEQFF. Here the CDR3 DNA reads TGTGCCAGCAGTACCCAGTACAATGAGCAGTTCTTC. V gene TRBV6-5 combines with J gene TRBJ2-1; the D is unclear. The germline CDR1 and CDR2 sequences are MNHEY and SVGAGI. The CDR3 is 12 residues long. V was pared by 5 bases and J by 4 bases, with 6 bases between.

This sequence joins TRBV2 and TRBJ2-6; 7 bases align to TRBD1. Germline V gene lookup returns CDR1 SNHLY and CDR2 FYNNEI. V was clipped by 4 bases and J by 0 bases; unmatched bases: 9. The CDR3 contains 18 residues. For the CDR3, the DNA is TGTGCCAGCAGTGGGGACAGTCGAATGCCCTCTGGGGCCAACGTCCTGACTTTC. Its translation is CASSGDSRMPSGANVLTF.

This chain joins TRBV4-1 and TRBJ2-2; possibly TRBD2 for D (5 bases). Germline values: CDR1 MGHRA, CDR2 YSYEKL. The CDR3 spans 18 residues. Trimming shortened V by 4 bases and J by 5 bases, and 23 bases separated the two germline ends. CDR3 amino acids: CASSPHGAEAGRTGELFF. In DNA, the CDR3 is TGCGCCAGCAGCCCCCACGGAGCGGAGGCAGGTCGGACCGGGGAGCTGTTTTTT.

The chain links TRBV6-1 to TRBJ1-2; D is perhaps TRBD1 (5 bases). CDR1 is MNHNS, CDR2 SASEGT, per germline. CDR3 size: 11 residues. Trimming stripped 5 bases from V and 8 bases from J, with 9 bases between. The CDR3 sequence is CASSPGGGYTF. In DNA, the CDR3 is TGTGCCAGCAGTCCCGGGGGGGGCTACACCTTC.

This chain joins TRBV27 and TRBJ1-1, with TRBD1 as a possible D gene (5 bases). This CDR3 has 14 amino acids. Trimming stripped 2 bases from V and 4 bases from J, with 11 bases between. Germline V lookup: CDR1 MNHEY, CDR2 SMNVEV (reference sequence). The CDR3 bases are TGTGCCAGCAGTTTAGAGCAGGGCGGCACTGAAGCTTTCTTT. Its translation is CASSLEQGGTEAFF.

V and J are TRBV29-1 and TRBJ2-3; D remains unclear. Germline V lookup: CDR1 SQVTM, CDR2 ANQGSEA. The CDR3 covers 17 residues. V lost 0 bases and J lost 0, with 16 bases in between. The CDR3 DNA follows: TGCAGCGTTGAAGATCCCTTGCTCGGGTATAGCACAGATACGCAGTATTTT. This sequence encodes CSVEDPLLGYSTDTQYF.

The rearrangement uses TRBV4-2 and TRBJ2-1, with 8 bases fitting TRBD2. With 6 bases clipped from V and 3 bases from J, the junction kept 7 bases outside the gene matches. Germline lookup yields CDR1 LGHNA and CDR2 YNFKEQ. CDR3 length: 15 amino acids. The CDR3 loop reads CASSPGTRLYNEQFF. As DNA, the CDR3 is TGTGCCAGCAGTCCCGGGACTAGACTCTACAATGAGCAGTTCTTC.

The chain is built from TRBV7-9 and TRBJ2-5; 11 nucleotides agree with TRBD1. Germline V gene sequence: CDR1 SEHNR, CDR2 FQNEAQ (reference sequence). The trim removed 5 bases at V and 0 bases at J, leaving 5 bases unmatched. The CDR3 sequence is 16 residues long. The chain's CDR3 is CASSQRDRGYQETQYF. The DNA for the CDR3 is TGTGCCAGCAGCCAGAGGGACAGGGGGTACCAAGAGACCCAGTACTTC.

This clone was detected only once. The chain carries TRBV28 and TRBJ2-5; TRBD2 matches at 10 bases. The CDR3 has 15 amino acids. J was trimmed by 2 bases and V by 6 bases; bases with no gene match: 6. CDR1 and CDR2 from the germline V gene are MDHEN and SYDVKM. CDR3 in amino acids: CASRNGLADQETQYF. The CDR3 nucleotides are TGTGCCAGCAGAAACGGACTAGCGGATCAAGAGACCCAGTACTTC.

V and J are TRBV11-2 and TRBJ2-5; D might be TRBD2 (5 bases). Germline CDR1 and CDR2: SGHAT and FQNNGV. The CDR3 is made up of 16 amino acids. Trimming shortened V by 5 bases and J by 1 base, and 17 bases separated the two germline ends. The CDR3 protein is CASSPYPGSGQETQYF. The CDR3 nucleotides read TGTGCCAGCAGCCCCTACCCAGGCAGCGGCCAAGAGACCCAGTACTTC.

For this clone: This same CDR3 is encoded by further DNA sequences in the sample. The J gene is TRBJ1-1, the V gene TRBV28, with D uncertain. The CDR3 sequence is 13 residues long. Trimming left V 3 bases short and J 2 bases short, with 7 bases between. Germline loops: CDR1 MDHEN, CDR2 SYDVKM. In DNA, the CDR3 is TGTGCCAGCAGTTTGGCAGGTAACACTGAAGCTTTCTTT. Translation: CASSLAGNTEAFF.

The chain couples TRBV27 to TRBJ2-1; D remains unclear. Trimming took off 4 bases at V and 9 bases at J, with 16 bases between the two ends. CDR3 length: 14 residues. CDR1 is MNHEY, CDR2 SMNVEV, per germline (reference sequence). The CDR3 is CASSYLTGSGEQFF. CDR3 DNA sequence: TGTGCCAGCAGTTACTTGACTGGTTCTGGTGAGCAGTTCTTC.

The chain is built from TRBV2 and TRBJ2-1; 9 bases are a match to TRBD2. The ends lost 3 bases at V and 10 bases at J; junction bases unmatched: 10. CDR1 and CDR2 from the germline V gene are SNHLY and FYNNEI. CDR3 length: 15 residues. The CDR3 sequence: CASSDKGGRAEEQFF. The CDR3 DNA sequence: TGTGCCAGCAGTGACAAAGGCGGGAGGGCCGAGGAGCAGTTCTTC.

The chain has TRBV28 and TRBJ2-2, with 7 bases fitting TRBD1. CDR1 MDHEN and CDR2 SYDVKM come from the germline V gene. The V gene end was trimmed by 3 bases and the J gene end by 4 bases; junction bases not matched to a gene: 14. The CDR3 extends over 18 amino acids. DNA for the CDR3: TGTGCCAGCAGTTTGCCCCGACAGGGCCCACGAGGCACCGGGGAGCTGTTTTTT. It yields the protein CASSLPRQGPRGTGELFF.

This clone is a singleton in its sample. J is TRBJ2-3 and V is TRBV5-4, with no clear D. The CDR3 has 13 residues. Germline V gives CDR1 SGHNT, CDR2 YYREEE (reference sequence). V gave up 3 bases and J gave up 6 bases, with 11 bases separating them. The CDR3 here is CASSSPNPDTQYF. The CDR3 DNA sequence: TGTGCCAGCAGCTCCCCTAACCCGGATACGCAGTATTTT.

The genes are TRBV7-9 and TRBJ2-1; 10 bases match TRBD1. The CDR3 runs to 16 residues. The germline CDR1 and CDR2 sequences are SEHNR and FQNEAQ (reference sequence). The junction had 8 bases not matched to a gene; V was cut back by 5 bases and J by 4 bases. As DNA, the CDR3 is TGTGCCAGCAGCCAAAGACAGGGGGCAGCTTACAATGAGCAGTTCTTC. Encoded protein: CASSQRQGAAYNEQFF.

This chain links TRBV27 with TRBJ2-7; 10 bases map to TRBD2. There are 15 residues in the CDR3. Germline assignment: CDR1 MNHEY and CDR2 SMNVEV (reference sequence). Trimming removed 5 bases from V and 5 bases from J; junction bases left unmatched: 9. This CDR3 reads CASSPLAGVKNEQYF. The CDR3 DNA follows: TGTGCCAGCAGTCCTCTAGCGGGAGTAAAGAACGAGCAGTACTTC.